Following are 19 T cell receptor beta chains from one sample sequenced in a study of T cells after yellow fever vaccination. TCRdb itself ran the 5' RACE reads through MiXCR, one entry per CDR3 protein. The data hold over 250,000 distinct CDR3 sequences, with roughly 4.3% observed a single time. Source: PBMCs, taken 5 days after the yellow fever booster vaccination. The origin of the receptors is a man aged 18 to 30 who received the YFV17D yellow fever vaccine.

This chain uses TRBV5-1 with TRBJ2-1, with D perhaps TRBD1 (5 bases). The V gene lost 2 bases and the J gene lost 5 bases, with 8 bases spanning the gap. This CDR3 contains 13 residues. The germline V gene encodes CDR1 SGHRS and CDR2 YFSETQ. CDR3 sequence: CASSLRQNNEQFF. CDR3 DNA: TGCGCCAGCAGCTTACGACAGAACAATGAGCAGTTCTTC.

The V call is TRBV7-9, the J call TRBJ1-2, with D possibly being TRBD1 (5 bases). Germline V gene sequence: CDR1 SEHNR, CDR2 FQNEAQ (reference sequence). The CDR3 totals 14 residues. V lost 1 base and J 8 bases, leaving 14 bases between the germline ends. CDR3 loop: CASSLVGRGRGYTF. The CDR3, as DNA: TGTGCCAGCAGCTTAGTAGGGCGGGGCAGAGGCTACACCTTC.

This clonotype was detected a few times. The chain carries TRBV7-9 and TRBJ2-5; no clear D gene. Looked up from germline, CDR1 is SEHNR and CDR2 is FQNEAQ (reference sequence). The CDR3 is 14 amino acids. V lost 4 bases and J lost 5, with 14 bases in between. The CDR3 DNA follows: TGTGCCAGCAGCTCCCCGACGGTGGTGGAGACCCAGTACTTC. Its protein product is CASSSPTVVETQYF.

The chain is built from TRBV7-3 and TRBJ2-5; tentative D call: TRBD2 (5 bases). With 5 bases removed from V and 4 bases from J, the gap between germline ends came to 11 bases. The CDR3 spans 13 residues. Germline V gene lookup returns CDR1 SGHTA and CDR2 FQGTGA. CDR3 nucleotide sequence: TGTGCCAGCAGCGCCGGGATCGGAGAGACCCAGTACTTC. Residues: CASSAGIGETQYF.

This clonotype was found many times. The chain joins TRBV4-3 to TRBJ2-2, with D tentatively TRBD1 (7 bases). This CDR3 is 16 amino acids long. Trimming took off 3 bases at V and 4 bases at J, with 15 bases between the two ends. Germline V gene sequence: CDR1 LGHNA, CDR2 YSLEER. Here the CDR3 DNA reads TGCGCCAGCAGCCAGGAGGAGGGACAGAGCACCGGGGAGCTGTTTTTT. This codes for CASSQEEGQSTGELFF.

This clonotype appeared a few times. The CDR3 nucleotides read TGCGCCAGCAGTGGTGGATCGGTAGGAGGCAATGAGCAGTTCTTC. It is translated as CASSGGSVGGNEQFF. The V gene is TRBV10-1, the J gene TRBJ2-1, with D possibly being TRBD2 (5 bases). Germline lookup yields CDR1 WNHNN and CDR2 SYGVQD (reference sequence). Trimming removed 4 bases at V and 6 bases at J, with 16 bases between. This CDR3 contains 15 residues.

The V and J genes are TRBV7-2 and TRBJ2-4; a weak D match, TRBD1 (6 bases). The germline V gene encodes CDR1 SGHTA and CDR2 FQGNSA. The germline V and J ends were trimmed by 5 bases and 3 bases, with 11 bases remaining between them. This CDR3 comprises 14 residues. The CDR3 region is CASSLQGNKNIQYF. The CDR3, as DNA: TGTGCCAGCAGCCTACAGGGAAACAAAAACATTCAGTACTTC.

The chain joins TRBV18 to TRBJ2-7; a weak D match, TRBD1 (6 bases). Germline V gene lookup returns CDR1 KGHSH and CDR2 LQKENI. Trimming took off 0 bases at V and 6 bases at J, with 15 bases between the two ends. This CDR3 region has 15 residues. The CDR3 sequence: CASSPPGFGTLEQYF. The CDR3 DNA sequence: TGTGCCAGCTCACCACCGGGATTTGGGACACTCGAGCAGTACTTC.

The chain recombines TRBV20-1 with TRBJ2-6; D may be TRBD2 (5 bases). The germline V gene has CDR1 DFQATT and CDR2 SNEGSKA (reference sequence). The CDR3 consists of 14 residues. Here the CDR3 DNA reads TGCAGCACCTGGGTAGCGCCGGGGGCCAACGTCCTGACTTTC. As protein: CSTWVAPGANVLTF.

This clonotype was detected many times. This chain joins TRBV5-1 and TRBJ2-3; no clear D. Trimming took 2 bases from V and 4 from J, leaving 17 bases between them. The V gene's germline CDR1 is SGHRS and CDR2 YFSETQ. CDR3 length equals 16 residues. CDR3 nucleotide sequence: TGCGCCAGCAGCTTTTTGGGGAACCGTGGTCCAGATACGCAGTATTTT. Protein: CASSFLGNRGPDTQYF.

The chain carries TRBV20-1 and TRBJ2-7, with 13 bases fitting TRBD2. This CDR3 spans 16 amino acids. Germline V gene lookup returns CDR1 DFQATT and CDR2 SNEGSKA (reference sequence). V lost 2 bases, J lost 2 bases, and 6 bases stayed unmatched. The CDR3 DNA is TGCAGTGCTAGACCCTTACTAGCGGGGGGGACCTACGAGCAGTACGTC. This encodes CSARPLLAGGTYEQYV.

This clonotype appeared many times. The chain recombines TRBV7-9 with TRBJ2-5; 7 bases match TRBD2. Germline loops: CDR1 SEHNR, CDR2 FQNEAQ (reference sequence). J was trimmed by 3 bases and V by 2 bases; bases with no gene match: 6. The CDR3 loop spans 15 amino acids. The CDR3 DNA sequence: TGTGCCAGCAGCTTACCCCCTGCGGGGGAAGAGACCCAGTACTTC. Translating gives CASSLPPAGEETQYF.

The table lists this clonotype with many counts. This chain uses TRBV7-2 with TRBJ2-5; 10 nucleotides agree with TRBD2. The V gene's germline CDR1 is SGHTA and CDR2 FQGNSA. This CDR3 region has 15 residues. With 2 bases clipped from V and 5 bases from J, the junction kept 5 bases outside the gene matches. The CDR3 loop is CASSLSLAGAETQYF. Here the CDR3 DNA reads TGTGCCAGCAGCTTAAGTCTAGCGGGGGCTGAGACCCAGTACTTC.

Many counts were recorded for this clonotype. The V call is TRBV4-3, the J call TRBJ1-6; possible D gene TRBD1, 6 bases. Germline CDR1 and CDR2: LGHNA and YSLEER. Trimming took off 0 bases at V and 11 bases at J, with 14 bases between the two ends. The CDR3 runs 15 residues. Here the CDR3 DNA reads TGCGCCAGCAGCCAAGACCATCAACAGGGACCACCCCTCCACTTT. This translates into CASSQDHQQGPPLHF.

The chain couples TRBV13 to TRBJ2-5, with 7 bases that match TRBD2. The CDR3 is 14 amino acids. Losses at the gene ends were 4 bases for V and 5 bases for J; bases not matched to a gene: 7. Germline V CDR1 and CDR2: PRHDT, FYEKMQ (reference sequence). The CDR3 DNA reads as TGTGCCAGCAGCTACCAAGCGGGGTCGGAGACCCAGTACTTC. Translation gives CASSYQAGSETQYF.

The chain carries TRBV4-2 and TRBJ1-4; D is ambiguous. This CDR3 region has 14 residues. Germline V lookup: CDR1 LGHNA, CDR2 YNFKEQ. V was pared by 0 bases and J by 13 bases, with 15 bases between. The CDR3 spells CASSQDRIRASLFF. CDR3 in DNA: TGTGCCAGCAGCCAAGATCGGATACGGGCTTCACTGTTTTTT.

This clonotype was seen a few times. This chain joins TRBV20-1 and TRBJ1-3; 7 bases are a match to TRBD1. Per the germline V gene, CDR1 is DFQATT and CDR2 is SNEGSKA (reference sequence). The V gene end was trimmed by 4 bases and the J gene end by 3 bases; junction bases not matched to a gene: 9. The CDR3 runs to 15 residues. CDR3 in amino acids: CSATPDRAVGNTIYF. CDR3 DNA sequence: TGCAGTGCTACCCCCGACAGGGCGGTTGGAAACACCATATATTTT.

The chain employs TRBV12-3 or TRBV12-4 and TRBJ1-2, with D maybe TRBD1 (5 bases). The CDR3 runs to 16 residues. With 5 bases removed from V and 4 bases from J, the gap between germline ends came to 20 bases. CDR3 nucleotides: TGTGCCAGCAGTACCAGGGTCTTCAGGCCGATCTATGGCTACACCTTC. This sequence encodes CASSTRVFRPIYGYTF.

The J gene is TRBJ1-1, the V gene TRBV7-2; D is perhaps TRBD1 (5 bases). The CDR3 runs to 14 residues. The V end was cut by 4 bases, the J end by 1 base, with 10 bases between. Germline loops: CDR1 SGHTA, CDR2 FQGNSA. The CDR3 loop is CASSYTGQNTEAFF. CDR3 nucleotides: TGTGCCAGCAGCTATACCGGACAGAACACTGAAGCTTTCTTT.